Reported below is one T cell receptor (beta chain). Its antigen is not yet known. Base qualities are missing; no much larger clone stands one base away. The immunoSEQ Assay, a bias-controlled multiplex PCR, was used to amplify TCRbeta CDR3 regions from genomic DNA. For the original study's pipeline: The number of nucleated cells in each sample was estimated by amplification of reference gene primers within the assay. Sequence reads were collapsed and filtered to measure the absolute abundance of every unique TCRbeta CDR3 rearrangement. Productive Simpson clonality was computed per sample as the square root of Simpson's diversity index over productive rearrangements. TCRdb carries this immuneACCESS record with in-frame sequences only. Its versions omit some clonotypes, under half of them owing to an unresolved V gene in the studies checked, with the rest unexplained. V, J and clone size derive from that table, while D and trimming were established from the DNA sequence. This sample holds more than 60,000 clones; roughly 85% were observed only once. Approximately 20% of the sample comes from the top ten.

The sample comes from a study of blood T cell repertoires in COVID-19 (dated by TCRdb to 2018 to 2020). Regarding the research as a whole: Samples from collaborators originated in the United States, Italy and Spain and spanned both the acute and convalescent phases of COVID-19. The material from the prospective study consisted of cDNA or gDNA derived from T cells, B-cell-depleted T cells, or PBMCs. Subjects who had been exposed to COVID-19, were actively infected with it, or had recovered from it provided the deeply sampled blood TCRbeta repertoires that made up the dataset. A freely available public database, intended as a resource for researchers studying the immune response to SARS-CoV-2, is where the repertoires were released. The samples were drawn from two sources: the first 160 participants of the ongoing ImmuneRACE study, and 1,200 or so subjects contributed by 6 global collaborators. Nearly every sample came with metadata listing a de-identified subject ID, COVID-19 status, age in years and sex. Where available, HLA class I and class II types were taken from metadata supplied by the sample provider and were not determined by assay-based typing.

Whole blood was collected in K2EDTA tubes by collaborating institutions according to the institutions' own protocols. Collaborator samples were shipped for TCRbeta analysis as frozen whole blood, isolated PBMCs, or DNA extracted from either sample type. General findings and caveats noted by the study authors: The amount of clinical and demographic metadata varied by source and participant and was provided uncurated.

The clonotype comes from a human donor in a cohort sampled during active COVID-19. Sequencing used peripheral blood.

The DNA sequence reads TGTGCCATCAGAGGGAGTCTGGGGAATTCACCCCTCCACTTT. The translation is CAIRGSLGNSPLHF. The V and J segments used are TRBV10-3 and TRBJ1-6, with the identity of the D gene unclear. V lost 6 bases and J lost 7 bases; the stretch between them is 13 bases long. Measured from the cysteine to the phenylalanine, the CDR3 is 14 residues long. Kept here is only the CDR3 DNA, which spans 42 bases and is read in frame from base 1. In the germline V gene, CDR1 corresponds to ENHRY and CDR2 to SYGVKD.